The subject of this entry is one T cell receptor (beta chain). What antigen it recognizes has not been identified. No qualities accompany the bases; no much larger clone lies one base away. This record belongs to a study of blood T cells in healthy people across ages (dated by TCRdb to 2014 to 2015). In terms of the full investigation: In model experiments, template switching captured about one uniquely barcoded TCR beta cDNA molecule for every two T cells. To avoid experimental bias, donors of different ages were distributed randomly across sequencing lanes. Using deep sequencing normalized with unique cDNA molecular identifiers, the study measured how TCR beta repertoire diversity changes with age. Four age groups were formed from the donors: young (average approximately 17 years), middle-aged (around 40), aged (roughly 59) and long-lived (about 75). Two additional independent replicas of 1 million unique cDNA reads from the same blood draw were analyzed for two donors (one aged 18 to 29 and one aged 80 or older). What the authors observed across the whole study: Bulk unsorted PBMC profiling prevented conclusive comparison of naive and antigen-experienced compartments. Because the CMV infection status of the donors was unknown, age-related changes in expanded clonotypes may potentially have been confounded. Compared with the aged group, the long-lived group had more naive CD4+ T cells, fewer expanded clones and increased TCR diversity, suggesting age selection. Total diversity estimates from one million sequenced T cells were considered lower bounds and underestimates. Observed TCR beta diversity per million T cells fell roughly linearly with age, and a significant reduction was already apparent by age about 38. There was a strong correlation between observed TCR beta diversity and the percentage of naive T cells measured by flow cytometry.

The donors were a few dozen Caucasian individuals from Russia, aged roughly 6 to 100 years, who were systemically healthy. Ten milliliters of peripheral blood were drawn from each donor into EDTA-treated Vacutainer tubes. Ficoll-Paque density-gradient centrifugation was used to isolate PBMCs, with at least 6.5 million per sample. Total RNA, at least 6 micrograms per sample, was extracted from PBMCs with Trizol reagent. The percentages of naive CD45RAhigh/CD27high T cells were determined by flow cytometry on a PBMC aliquot from every donor. V and J are truncated by 5 bases and 5 bases respectively, leaving an intervening sequence of 13 bases. Its CDR3 holds 14 amino acids, cysteine through phenylalanine. Only the CDR3 DNA stays, 42 bases, in frame from base 1. CDR1 and CDR2 (SGHAT, FQNNGV) derive from the germline V gene. Libraries were prepared through 5' RACE. Sequencing used an Illumina HiSeq 2500. A second PCR of about 6 to 12 cycles was performed with a sample-barcoded 5' primer and a J-beta primer mix. Each TCR beta cDNA molecule received a unique molecular identifier from a template-switch 5' adaptor carrying 12 random nucleotides. Each sample yielded at least 3 million CDR3-containing paired-end reads. The Mint cDNA synthesis kit, primed by a TRBC-specific oligonucleotide, was used to synthesize first-strand cDNA from all RNA. After uracil-DNA glycosylase treatment, a first 18-cycle PCR used universal primers M1SS and BC2_uni_R on all cDNA. As for how the authors treated the data: For normalization, 1 million high-quality reads were randomly selected from each sample, with every read carrying a distinct molecular identifier. Reads sharing molecular identifiers were discarded rather than binned into consensus sequences. MiTCR, with a Q25 quality threshold and the strictest error-elimination algorithm, was used for CDR3 identification, clonotype clustering and error correction. A nonparametric unseen species model with Euler transformation was used to estimate a lower bound on total TCR beta diversity. Through fastp at Q25 and MiXCR, TCRdb rebuilt clones from the public reads, retaining in-frame beta chains. Rows are unified per CDR3 protein, each entry keeping the most common DNA and genes. What appears here as the V and J calls and clone size reflects TCRdb's work, not the paper's. The sample yields hundreds of thousands of distinct CDR3 sequences; approximately 67% were counted once. The ten largest make up about 27% of the sample.

The chain was built from TRBV11-2 and TRBJ2-1; the best D guess is TRBD1, with 6 bases matching. The sequence was obtained from a man aged 25-45 years in good health. Sequencing was performed on blood. Here the CDR3 is given as CASSRGQINNEQFF. The sequenced DNA is TGTGCCAGCAGCCGCGGACAGATTAACAATGAGCAGTTCTTC.